A selection of T cell receptor beta chains follows, all from one sample in a study of T-cell memory formation after mild COVID-19. MiXCR was run by TCRdb on the 5' RACE reads, yielding one entry per CDR3 protein. The sample has over 50,000 distinct CDR3 sequences; approximately 9% are singletons. Sequencing input: PBMCs or a T cell subset sorted from them (not recorded which). The receptors originated from an adult woman who had mild COVID-19 (a few samples of this study predate the infection). Cell type and time point are not known. Both conserved end residues are part of each CDR3. A D gene is named only where the DNA matches it firmly. Rows give clone size only sometimes, using once, few, many, or a class for an expanded clone.

V gene	J gene	clone size	D gene	CDR3 protein	CDR3 DNA
TRBV20-1	TRBJ2-7	-	TRBD2	CSASGLTSGSLSYEQYF	TGCAGTGCTAGCGGTCTGACTAGCGGGAGTCTTTCCTACGAGCAGTACTTC
TRBV7-2	TRBJ2-3	many	-	CASSLGVTGLTTDTQYF	TGTGCCAGCAGCTTAGGGGTGACGGGGCTAACCACAGATACGCAGTATTTT
TRBV3-1	TRBJ1-4	few	TRBD1	CASSHNTGGSEKLFF	TGTGCCAGCAGCCACAATACAGGGGGCAGTGAAAAACTGTTTTTT
TRBV5-1	TRBJ2-2	-	TRBD1	CASSPHSGTETGELFF	TGCGCCAGCAGCCCCCACTCCGGGACAGAAACCGGGGAGCTGTTTTTT
TRBV7-3	TRBJ2-1	few	TRBD2	CASSLAPAGVSNEQFF	TGTGCCAGCAGCTTGGCCCCGGCGGGAGTCAGCAATGAGCAGTTCTTC
TRBV3-1	TRBJ1-1	-	-	CASSQVAGYTEAFF	TGTGCCAGCAGCCAAGTGGCGGGTTACACTGAAGCTTTCTTT
TRBV25-1	TRBJ2-5	-	-	CASSPVSNQETQYF	TGTGCCAGCAGCCCCGTTTCTAACCAAGAGACCCAGTACTTC
TRBV5-1	TRBJ2-5	many	TRBD1	CASSNRTGQETQYF	TGCGCCAGCAGCAATCGGACAGGCCAAGAGACCCAGTACTTC
TRBV5-1	TRBJ2-7	many	TRBD1	CASSLLGDSSYEQYF	TGCGCCAGCAGCTTGTTGGGGGACAGTTCCTACGAGCAGTACTTC
TRBV18	TRBJ2-2	few	-	CASSHSDQLNTGELFF	TGTGCCAGCTCACATTCCGACCAATTGAACACCGGGGAGCTGTTTTTT
TRBV5-4	TRBJ1-2	-	TRBD1	CASSFTTGESGYTF	TGTGCCAGCAGCTTTACCACAGGGGAGAGTGGCTACACCTTC
TRBV5-1	TRBJ2-3	many	TRBD2	CASSPGLTSGIADTQYF	TGCGCCAGCAGCCCCGGACTGACTAGCGGGATAGCAGATACGCAGTATTTT
TRBV7-9	TRBJ1-5	few	-	CASSLSTISNQPQHF	TGTGCCAGCAGCTTAAGCACGATTAGCAATCAGCCCCAGCATTTT
TRBV10-2	TRBJ1-2	many	-	CASSEKGIGYGYTF	TGCGCCAGCAGTGAAAAGGGGATCGGCTATGGCTACACCTTC
TRBV7-9	TRBJ2-1	-	TRBD2	CASSSETSGIYNEQFF	TGTGCCAGCAGCTCAGAGACTAGCGGGATCTACAATGAGCAGTTCTTC
TRBV3-1	TRBJ2-7	many	-	CASSTQSSYEQYF	TGTGCCAGCAGCACGCAGAGCTCCTACGAGCAGTACTTC
TRBV29-1	TRBJ1-1	-	-	CSVYHSVNTEAFF	TGCAGCGTTTATCACAGTGTGAACACTGAAGCTTTCTTT
TRBV7-9	TRBJ1-3	-	TRBD1	CASSFVMGQGFDSGNTIYF	TGTGCCAGCAGCTTTGTTATGGGACAGGGTTTTGACTCTGGAAACACCATATATTTT
TRBV29-1	TRBJ2-4	many	-	CSVGQALAKNIQYF	TGCAGCGTTGGACAGGCTCTAGCCAAAAACATTCAGTACTTC
TRBV5-1	TRBJ1-1	many	-	CASSLEPGGTEAFF	TGCGCCAGCAGCTTGGAGCCCGGGGGCACTGAAGCTTTCTTT
TRBV2	TRBJ2-4	-	-	CASRPRERGNIQYF	TGTGCCAGCAGGCCCAGGGAGAGAGGCAACATTCAGTACTTC
TRBV20-1	TRBJ1-4	few	-	CSARDSGAPEKLFF	TGCAGTGCTAGAGATTCCGGGGCCCCTGAAAAACTGTTTTTT
TRBV3-1	TRBJ1-6	few	-	CASSQLGGDNSPLHF	TGTGCCAGCAGCCAATTGGGAGGGGACAATTCACCCCTCCACTTT
TRBV9	TRBJ2-2	many	-	CASSVSTGNRGDTGELFF	TGTGCCAGCAGCGTATCAACAGGGAACCGTGGCGACACCGGGGAGCTGTTTTTT
TRBV20-1	TRBJ1-2	-	TRBD1	CSASRGRRYGYTF	TGCAGTGCTAGCAGGGGGCGCCGATATGGCTACACCTTC
TRBV5-6	TRBJ1-2	few	-	CASSYPGPSVYTF	TGTGCCAGCAGCTACCCGGGACCGTCTGTGTACACCTTC
TRBV6-1	TRBJ2-5	many	-	CASSEGWETQYF	TGTGCCAGCAGTGAAGGATGGGAGACCCAGTACTTC
TRBV18	TRBJ1-1	few	-	CASSPDSVATEAFF	TGTGCCAGCTCACCCGACAGTGTGGCCACTGAAGCTTTCTTT